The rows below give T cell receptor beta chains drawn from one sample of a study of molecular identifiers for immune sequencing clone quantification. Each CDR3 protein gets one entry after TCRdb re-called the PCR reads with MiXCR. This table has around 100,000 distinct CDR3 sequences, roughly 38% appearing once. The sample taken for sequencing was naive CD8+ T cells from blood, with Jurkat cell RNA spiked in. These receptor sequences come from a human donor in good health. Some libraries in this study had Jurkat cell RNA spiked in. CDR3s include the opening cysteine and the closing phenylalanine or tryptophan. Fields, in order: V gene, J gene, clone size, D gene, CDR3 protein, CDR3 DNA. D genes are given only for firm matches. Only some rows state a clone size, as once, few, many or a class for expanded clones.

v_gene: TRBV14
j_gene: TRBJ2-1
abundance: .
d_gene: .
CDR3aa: CASSQVGGYNEQFF
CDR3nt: TGTGCCAGCAGCCAAGTGGGCGGCTACAATGAGCAGTTCTTC

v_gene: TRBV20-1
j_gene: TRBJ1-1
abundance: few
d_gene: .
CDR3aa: CSARDLEGSEAFF
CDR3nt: TGCAGTGCTAGAGATTTAGAGGGATCAGAAGCTTTCTTT

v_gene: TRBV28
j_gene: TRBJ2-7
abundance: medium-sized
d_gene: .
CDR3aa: CASSLGGYEQYF
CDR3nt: TGCGCCAGCAGCTTGGGGGGTTACGAGCAGTACTTC

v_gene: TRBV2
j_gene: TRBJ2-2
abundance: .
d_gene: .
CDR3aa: CASRDGGTNTGELFF
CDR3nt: TGTGCCAGCAGGGATGGGGGCACCAACACCGGGGAGCTGTTTTTT

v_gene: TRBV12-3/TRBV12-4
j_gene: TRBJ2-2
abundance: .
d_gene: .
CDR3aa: CASSPPAGELFF
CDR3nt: TGTGCCAGCAGTCCCCCGGCCGGGGAGCTGTTTTTT

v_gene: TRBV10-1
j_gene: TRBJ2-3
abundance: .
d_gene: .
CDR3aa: CASRSGDTQYF
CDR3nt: TGCGCCAGCAGGTCAGGAGATACGCAGTATTTT

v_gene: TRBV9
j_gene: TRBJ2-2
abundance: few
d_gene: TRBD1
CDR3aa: CASSESGTEITGELFF
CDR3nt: TGTGCCAGCAGCGAGTCCGGGACAGAAATAACCGGGGAGCTGTTTTTT

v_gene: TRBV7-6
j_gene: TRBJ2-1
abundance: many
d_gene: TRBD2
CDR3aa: CASSQLEAGDNEQFF
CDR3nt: TGTGCCAGCAGCCAACTAGAGGCGGGGGACAATGAGCAGTTCTTC

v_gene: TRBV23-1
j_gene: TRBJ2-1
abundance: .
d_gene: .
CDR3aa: CATLGERQNSEQFF
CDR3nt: TGCGCCACCCTAGGGGAGCGGCAAAACTCAGAGCAGTTCTTC

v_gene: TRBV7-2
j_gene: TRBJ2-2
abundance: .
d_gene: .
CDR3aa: CASSSMAVWDTGELFF
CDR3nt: TGTGCCAGCAGCTCTATGGCGGTATGGGACACCGGGGAGCTGTTTTTT

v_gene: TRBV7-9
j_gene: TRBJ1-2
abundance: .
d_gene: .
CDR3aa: CASSLLLVEGGGYTF
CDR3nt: TGTGCCAGCAGCTTACTGTTGGTAGAGGGCGGGGGCTACACCTTC

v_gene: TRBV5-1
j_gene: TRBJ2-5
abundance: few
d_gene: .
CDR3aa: CASSLARGQLETQYF
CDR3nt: TGCGCCAGCAGCTTGGCACGGGGTCAATTGGAGACCCAGTACTTC

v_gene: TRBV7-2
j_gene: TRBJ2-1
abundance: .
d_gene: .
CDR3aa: CTNSFPADPYNEQFF
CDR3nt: TGTACCAACAGCTTCCCAGCGGACCCCTACAATGAGCAGTTCTTC

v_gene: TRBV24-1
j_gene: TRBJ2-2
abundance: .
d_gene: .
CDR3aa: CATSMGDLDTGVLFF
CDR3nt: TGTGCCACCAGTATGGGGGACCTAGACACCGGGGTGCTGTTTTTT

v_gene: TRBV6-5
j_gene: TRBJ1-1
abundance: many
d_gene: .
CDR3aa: CASSYSSLGAAEAFF
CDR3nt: TGTGCCAGCAGTTACTCGAGCCTGGGGGCAGCTGAAGCTTTCTTT

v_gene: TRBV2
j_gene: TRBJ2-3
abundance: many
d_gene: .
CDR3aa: CASRRTIASTDTQYF
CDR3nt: TGTGCCAGCAGGCGGACTATCGCTAGCACAGATACGCAGTATTTT

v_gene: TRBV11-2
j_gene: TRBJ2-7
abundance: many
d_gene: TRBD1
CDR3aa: CASSPPTGSIAQYF
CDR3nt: TGTGCCAGCAGCCCCCCGACAGGGTCTATCGCGCAGTACTTC

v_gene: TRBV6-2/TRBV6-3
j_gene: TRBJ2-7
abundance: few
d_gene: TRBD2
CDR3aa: CASSSRLAGGLREQYF
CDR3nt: TGTGCCAGCAGTTCCCGACTAGCGGGAGGTTTGCGCGAGCAGTACTTC

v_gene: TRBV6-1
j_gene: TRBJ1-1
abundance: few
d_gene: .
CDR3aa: CASSEKDPAWTEAFF
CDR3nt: TGTGCCAGCAGTGAAAAGGACCCGGCGTGGACTGAAGCTTTCTTT

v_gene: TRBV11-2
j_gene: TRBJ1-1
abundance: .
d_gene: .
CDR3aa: CASSSGQGAFF
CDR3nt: TGTGCCAGCAGCTCGGGGCAGGGAGCTTTCTTT

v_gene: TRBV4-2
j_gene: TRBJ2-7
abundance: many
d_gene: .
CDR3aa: CASSHHAGESYEQYF
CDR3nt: TGTGCCAGCAGCCACCACGCCGGGGAGTCCTACGAGCAGTACTTC

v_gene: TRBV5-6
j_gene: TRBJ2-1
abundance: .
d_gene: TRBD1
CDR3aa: CASSLGDRAYNEQFF
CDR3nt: TGTGCCAGCAGCTTGGGGGACAGGGCTTACAATGAGCAGTTCTTC

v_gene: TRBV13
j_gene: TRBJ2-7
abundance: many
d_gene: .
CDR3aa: CASSLGRAPGQYF
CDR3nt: TGTGCCAGCAGCTTAGGCCGGGCCCCGGGGCAGTACTTC

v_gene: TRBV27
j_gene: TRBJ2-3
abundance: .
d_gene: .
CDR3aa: CASSTLPIAASTDTQYF
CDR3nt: TGTGCCAGCAGTACACTCCCAATAGCAGCGAGCACAGATACGCAGTATTTT

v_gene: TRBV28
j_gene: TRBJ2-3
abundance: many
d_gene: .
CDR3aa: CASSFRPGTDTQYF
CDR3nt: TGTGCCAGCAGCTTTAGACCAGGGACAGATACGCAGTATTTT

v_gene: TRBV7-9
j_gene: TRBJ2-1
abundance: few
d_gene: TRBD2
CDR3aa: CASSPKGGRAGGEQFF
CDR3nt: TGTGCCAGCAGCCCAAAGGGCGGGAGGGCCGGTGGTGAGCAGTTCTTC

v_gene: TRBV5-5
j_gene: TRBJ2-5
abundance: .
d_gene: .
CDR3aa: CASSLYAGESQYF
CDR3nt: TGTGCCAGCAGCCTGTATGCCGGGGAGTCCCAGTACTTC

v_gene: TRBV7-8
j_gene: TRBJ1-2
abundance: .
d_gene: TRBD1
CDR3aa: CASSFGVGQGALLYGYTF
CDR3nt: TGTGCCAGCAGCTTTGGGGTCGGACAGGGGGCGCTCCTCTATGGCTACACCTTC

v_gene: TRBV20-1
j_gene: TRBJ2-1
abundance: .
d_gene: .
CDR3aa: CSATVGYNEQFF
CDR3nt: TGCAGTGCTACCGTGGGGTACAATGAGCAGTTCTTC

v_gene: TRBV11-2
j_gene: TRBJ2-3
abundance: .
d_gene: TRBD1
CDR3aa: CASSKSGQGADTQYF
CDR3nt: TGTGCCAGCAGCAAATCAGGACAGGGTGCAGATACGCAGTATTTT

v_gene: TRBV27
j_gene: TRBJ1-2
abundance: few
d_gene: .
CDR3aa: CASSFGGSVYGYTF
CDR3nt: TGTGCCAGCAGTTTTGGAGGGTCGGTCTATGGCTACACCTTC

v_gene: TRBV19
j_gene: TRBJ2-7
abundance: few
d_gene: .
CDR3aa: CASSIVSGTRSYEQYF
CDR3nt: TGTGCCAGTAGTATTGTATCTGGGACACGCTCCTACGAGCAGTACTTC

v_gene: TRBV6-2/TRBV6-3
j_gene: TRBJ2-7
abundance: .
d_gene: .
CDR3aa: CASSQRTDWDEQYF
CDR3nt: TGTGCCAGCAGCCAAAGGACGGACTGGGACGAGCAGTACTTC

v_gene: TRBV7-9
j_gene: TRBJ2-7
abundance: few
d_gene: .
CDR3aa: CASSLAGADEQYF
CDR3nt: TGTGCCAGCAGCTTAGCGGGGGCGGACGAGCAGTACTTC

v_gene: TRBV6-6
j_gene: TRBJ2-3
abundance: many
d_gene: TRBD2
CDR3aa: CASSVAGVAQYF
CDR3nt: TGTGCCAGCTCCGTAGCGGGAGTCGCGCAGTATTTT

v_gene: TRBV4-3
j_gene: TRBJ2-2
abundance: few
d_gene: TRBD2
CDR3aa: CASSQDTLAGRTGELFF
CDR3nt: TGCGCCAGCAGCCAAGATACCCTAGCGGGACGTACCGGGGAGCTGTTTTTT

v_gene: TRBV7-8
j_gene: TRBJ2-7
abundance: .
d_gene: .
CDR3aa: CASSAPGGQYF
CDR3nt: TGTGCCAGCAGCGCACCCGGGGGGCAGTACTTC

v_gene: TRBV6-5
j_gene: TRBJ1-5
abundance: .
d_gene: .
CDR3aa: CASSYASGFIQPQHF
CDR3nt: TGTGCCAGCAGTTACGCGTCTGGGTTCATTCAGCCCCAGCATTTT

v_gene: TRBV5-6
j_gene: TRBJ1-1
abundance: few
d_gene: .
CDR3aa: CASSLGPGEAFF
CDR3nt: TGTGCCAGCAGCTTGGGACCGGGAGAAGCTTTCTTT

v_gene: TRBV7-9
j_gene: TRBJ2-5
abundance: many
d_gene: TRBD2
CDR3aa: CASRYGLAGGREETQYF
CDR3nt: TGTGCCAGCAGATACGGACTAGCGGGAGGGCGGGAAGAGACCCAGTACTTC

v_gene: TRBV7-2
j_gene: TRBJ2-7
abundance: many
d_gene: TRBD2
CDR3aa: CASSLVTSGSYEQYF
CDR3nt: TGTGCCAGCAGCTTAGTGACTAGCGGGAGCTACGAGCAGTACTTC

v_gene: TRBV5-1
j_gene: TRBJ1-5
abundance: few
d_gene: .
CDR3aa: CASSKDSFLNNQPQHF
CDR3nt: TGCGCCAGCAGCAAGGACAGTTTCCTTAATAATCAGCCCCAGCATTTT

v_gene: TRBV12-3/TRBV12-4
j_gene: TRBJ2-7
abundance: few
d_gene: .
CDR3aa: CASSPGPVPYEQYF
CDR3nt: TGTGCCAGCAGTCCGGGACCCGTTCCCTACGAGCAGTACTTC

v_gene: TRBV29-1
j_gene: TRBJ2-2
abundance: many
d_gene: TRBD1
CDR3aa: CSGTGTTGELFF
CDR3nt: TGCAGCGGGACAGGGACCACCGGGGAGCTGTTTTTT

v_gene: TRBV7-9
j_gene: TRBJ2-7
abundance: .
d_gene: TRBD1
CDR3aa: CASSLVLGGRNEQYF
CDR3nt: TGTGCCAGCAGCTTAGTGTTAGGGGGCCGGAACGAGCAGTACTTC

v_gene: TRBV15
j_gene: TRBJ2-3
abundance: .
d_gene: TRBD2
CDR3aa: CATRGFFYGRELTDTQYF
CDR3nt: TGTGCCACCAGGGGATTCTTTTATGGGCGGGAGTTAACAGATACGCAGTATTTT

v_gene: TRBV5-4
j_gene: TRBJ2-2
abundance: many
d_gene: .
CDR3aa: CASSLVQGETGELFF
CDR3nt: TGTGCCAGCAGCTTGGTCCAGGGCGAGACCGGGGAGCTGTTTTTT

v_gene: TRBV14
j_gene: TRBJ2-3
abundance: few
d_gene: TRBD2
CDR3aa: CASSQVILSGRSTDTQYF
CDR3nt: TGTGCCAGCAGCCAGGTCATCCTTAGCGGGAGGAGCACAGATACGCAGTATTTT

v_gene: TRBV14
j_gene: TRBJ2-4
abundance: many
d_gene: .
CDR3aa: CASSQDPLGNIQYF
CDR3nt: TGTGCCAGCAGCCAAGACCCCCTCGGAAACATTCAGTACTTC